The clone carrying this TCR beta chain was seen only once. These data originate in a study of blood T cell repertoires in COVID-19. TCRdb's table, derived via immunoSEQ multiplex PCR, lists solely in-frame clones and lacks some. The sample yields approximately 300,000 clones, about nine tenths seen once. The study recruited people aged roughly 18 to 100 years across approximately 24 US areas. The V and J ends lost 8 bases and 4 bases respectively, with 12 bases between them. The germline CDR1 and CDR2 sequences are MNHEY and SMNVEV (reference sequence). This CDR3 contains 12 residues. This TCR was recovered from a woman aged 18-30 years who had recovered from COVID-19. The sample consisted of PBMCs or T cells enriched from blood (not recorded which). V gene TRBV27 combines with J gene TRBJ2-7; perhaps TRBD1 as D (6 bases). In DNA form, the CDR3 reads TGTGCCAGCCGAGGACAGACTTACGAGCAGTACTTC. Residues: CASRGQTYEQYF.